These 9 T cell receptor beta chains were all obtained from the same sample, sequenced in a study of T cells after yellow fever vaccination. MiXCR was run by TCRdb on the 5' RACE reads, yielding one entry per CDR3 protein. Seen here are a few hundred thousand distinct CDR3 sequences, around 7% observed once, and the top ten hold roughly a sixth. Sequences were derived from PBMCs, sampled roughly 47 days after the first yellow fever vaccination. The source is a man aged 18 to 29 who received the YFV17D yellow fever vaccine.

There are many counts of this clonotype. Written as DNA, the CDR3 is TGTGCCAGCAGTTACTCTTGGGATAATCAGCCCCAGCATTTT. Its translation is CASSYSWDNQPQHF. V is TRBV6-2 or TRBV6-3 and J is TRBJ1-5; unclear D gene. V dropped 0 bases and J dropped 4 bases, with 7 bases sitting between them. CDR1 and CDR2 from the germline V gene are MNHEY and SVGEGT. The CDR3 spans 14 residues.

The rearrangement links TRBV29-1 to TRBJ2-6; no reliable D call. The germline V and J ends were trimmed by 4 bases and 3 bases, with 7 bases remaining between them. Germline V gives CDR1 SQVTM, CDR2 ANQGSEA. This CDR3 comprises 13 residues. The CDR3 DNA reads as TGCAGCGTTGGGCCGGATGGGGCCAACGTCCTGACTTTC. It translates to CSVGPDGANVLTF.

The chain recombines TRBV27 with TRBJ2-1; 9 nucleotides agree with TRBD2. Germline V gene sequence: CDR1 MNHEY, CDR2 SMNVEV (reference sequence). The trim removed 3 bases at V and 7 bases at J, leaving 10 bases unmatched. The CDR3 runs to 16 residues. CDR3 sequence: CASSFLGAAGGNEQFF. In DNA, the CDR3 is TGTGCCAGCAGTTTCCTAGGGGCAGCGGGGGGAAATGAGCAGTTCTTC.

The chain has TRBV9 and TRBJ2-1; maybe TRBD1 (6 bases). Germline V CDR1 and CDR2: SGDLS, YYNGEE. Trimming cost V 4 bases and J 1 base, with 18 bases left between them. The CDR3 is 17 amino acids. The CDR3 DNA follows: TGTGCCAGCAGCCGAGGACAGTCCGCTTTGTCCTACAATGAGCAGTTCTTC. Translated: CASSRGQSALSYNEQFF.

V gene TRBV11-1 combines with J gene TRBJ1-4; D is perhaps TRBD1 (5 bases). The CDR3 covers 18 residues. V gave up 3 bases and J gave up 0 bases, with 17 bases separating them. CDR1 is SGHAT and CDR2 is FQDESV in the germline V gene (reference sequence). The CDR3 loop reads CASSFGTAVVATNEKLFF. In nucleotides, the CDR3 is TGTGCCAGCAGCTTCGGGACGGCGGTAGTTGCAACTAATGAAAAACTGTTTTTT.

This clonotype came up many times. The chain carries TRBV29-1 and TRBJ2-5, with TRBD1 identical over 11 bases. The J segment lost 1 base and the V segment lost 7 bases, leaving 8 bases of the junction unmatched. The CDR3 has 15 residues. The germline V gene has CDR1 SQVTM and CDR2 ANQGSEA. In DNA, the CDR3 is TGCAGCGCGACATCCGGGACAGGGGGCCAAGAGACCCAGTACTTC. Amino acid sequence: CSATSGTGGQETQYF.

This clonotype came up a few times. The chain combines TRBV9 with TRBJ1-1; D is unclear. CDR3 length: 15 amino acids. Germline V CDR1 and CDR2: SGDLS, YYNGEE. Between the trimmed V and J ends, which lost 6 bases and 0 bases, there was a span of 15 bases. CDR3 in amino acids: CASTREAAMNTEAFF. Written as DNA, the CDR3 is TGTGCCAGCACCCGGGAGGCTGCTATGAACACTGAAGCTTTCTTT.

This rearrangement joins TRBV5-1 to TRBJ1-1, with D possibly being TRBD1 (5 bases). The CDR3 runs to 14 residues. The V and J ends lost 2 bases and 3 bases respectively, with 11 bases between them. Germline loops: CDR1 SGHRS, CDR2 YFSETQ. This chain's CDR3 is CASSFRESDTEAFF. The CDR3 coding sequence is TGCGCCAGCAGCTTCAGGGAGTCAGACACTGAAGCTTTCTTT.

The chain recombines TRBV4-3 with TRBJ1-1, with a tentative D call TRBD1 (6 bases). The CDR3 runs to 15 residues. Trimming left V 0 bases short and J 7 bases short, with 15 bases between. CDR1 LGHNA and CDR2 YSLEER come from the germline V gene. The CDR3 region has the DNA TGCGCCAGCAGCCAAGATATTCGGGGGGCGCGTGAAGCTTTCTTT. Its protein product is CASSQDIRGAREAFF.